These T cell receptor beta chains were read from a single sample in a study of shared clonotypes between healthy human individuals. Profiling relied on immunoSEQ multiplex PCR, and the TCRdb table lists in-frame clones only, not all of them. The repertoire holds around 1.6 million clones, approximately 98% seen once, with approximately 0.44% in the top ten. The sequencing sample was made of naive CD4+ T cells sorted from blood. Receptors originate from a man aged 30 to 45 in good health. Each CDR3 is given with its conserved first and last residue. Fields, in order: D gene, clone size, V gene, J gene, CDR3 protein, CDR3 DNA. A D gene is named only where the DNA matches it firmly. Clone size appears in some rows only: once, few, many, or a class for an expanded clone.

TRBD2	NA	TRBV28	TRBJ2-1	CASRGLAVYNEQFF	TGTGCCAGCAGGGGACTAGCGGTGTACAATGAGCAGTTCTTC
NA	NA	TRBV11-3	TRBJ2-2	CASSNLGRNTGELFF	TGTGCCAGCAGCAACCTTGGACGGAACACCGGGGAGCTGTTTTTT
TRBD2	few	TRBV5-4	TRBJ2-1	CASSSSGRAGNEQFF	TGTGCCAGCAGCTCTAGCGGGAGGGCCGGTAATGAGCAGTTCTTC
NA	NA	TRBV7-9	TRBJ1-1	CASSFGGNTEAFF	TGTGCCAGCAGCTTTGGGGGAAACACTGAAGCTTTCTTT
TRBD1	NA	TRBV11-2	TRBJ1-4	CASSWATGSFTNEKLFF	TGTGCCAGCAGCTGGGCGACAGGGTCGTTTACTAATGAAAAACTGTTTTTT
NA	NA	TRBV5-1	TRBJ2-2	CASSLRLAGELFF	TGCGCCAGCAGCTTGCGGCTAGCCGGGGAGCTGTTTTTT
NA	NA	TRBV2	TRBJ2-7	CASSPRQVGSYEQYF	TGTGCCAGCAGCCCTCGACAGGTCGGGTCCTACGAGCAGTACTTC
NA	NA	TRBV19	TRBJ1-5	CASSISGRNQPQHF	TGTGCCAGTAGTATTTCCGGAAGAAATCAGCCCCAGCATTTT
TRBD1	NA	TRBV19	TRBJ1-4	CASSSTGTGVEKLFF	TGTGCCAGTAGTAGTACCGGGACAGGGGTTGAAAAACTGTTTTTT
NA	NA	TRBV2	TRBJ2-7	CASSTVGEQYF	TGTGCCAGCTCGACAGTTGGCGAGCAGTACTTC
NA	NA	TRBV19	TRBJ2-1	CASRVPGSSYNEQFF	TGTGCCAGTAGAGTCCCGGGGAGCTCCTACAATGAGCAGTTCTTC
NA	NA	TRBV5-8	TRBJ2-7	CASSTDSDYEQYF	TGTGCCAGCAGCACGGACTCAGACTACGAGCAGTACTTC
NA	once	TRBV5-4	TRBJ2-2	CASSSLRGTGELFF	TGTGCCAGCAGCTCGCTCAGGGGCACCGGGGAGCTGTTTTTT
NA	NA	TRBV28	TRBJ2-7	CASLGTPKSYEQYF	TGTGCCAGCCTTGGGACACCGAAATCCTACGAGCAGTACTTC
NA	NA	TRBV7-6	TRBJ2-2	CASSALGGGGNTGELFF	TGTGCCAGCAGCGCCCTAGGTGGGGGCGGTAACACCGGGGAGCTGTTTTTT
TRBD1	NA	TRBV29-1	TRBJ1-1	CSVDSRDRGRTEAFF	TGCAGCGTTGATTCTAGGGACAGGGGGCGAACTGAAGCTTTCTTT
NA	NA	TRBV5-5	TRBJ1-2	CASSLRDTNYGYTF	TGTGCCAGCAGTCTCCGGGACACCAACTATGGCTACACCTTC
NA	NA	TRBV6-6	TRBJ1-2	CASSQGQIYGYTF	TGTGCCAGCAGTCAAGGACAGATCTATGGCTACACCTTC
TRBD1	NA	TRBV6-5	TRBJ2-1	CASGSPGQGLIEQFF	TGTGCCAGCGGATCTCCCGGACAGGGCTTGATTGAGCAGTTCTTC
NA	NA	TRBV5-1	TRBJ1-5	CASSLVGGVDQPQHF	TGCGCCAGCAGCCTCGTGGGAGGGGTGGATCAGCCCCAGCATTTT
NA	NA	TRBV2	TRBJ1-2	CASSKETPNYGYTF	TGTGCCAGCAGCAAGGAAACACCCAACTATGGCTACACCTTC
TRBD2	once	TRBV11-2	TRBJ2-1	CASSLGSLAGGGYNEQFF	TGTGCCAGCAGCTTAGGTTCCCTGGCGGGAGGGGGGTACAATGAGCAGTTCTTC
NA	NA	TRBV27	TRBJ1-3	CASSLWGGNTIYF	TGTGCCAGCAGTTTATGGGGTGGAAACACCATATATTTT
TRBD1	once	TRBV11-2	TRBJ1-2	CASSARDSSVYGYTF	TGTGCCAGCAGCGCCCGGGACAGTTCTGTCTATGGCTACACCTTC
NA	NA	TRBV7-6	TRBJ2-3	CASSLLGVDTQYF	TGTGCCAGCAGCTTATTGGGAGTAGATACGCAGTATTTT
NA	once	TRBV7-9	TRBJ2-1	CASSSTPSSYNEQFF	TGTGCCAGCAGCTCAACTCCTAGCTCCTACAATGAGCAGTTCTTC
NA	NA	TRBV2	TRBJ2-7	CASSENSREQYF	TGTGCCAGCAGTGAAAACAGTCGCGAGCAGTACTTC
NA	NA	TRBV5-1	TRBJ1-1	CASSSLTRGNTEAFF	TGCGCCAGCAGCTCTTTGACAAGGGGGAACACTGAAGCTTTCTTT
NA	NA	TRBV11-2	TRBJ2-7	CASSLATGVYEQYF	TGTGCCAGCAGCTTAGCTACGGGAGTCTACGAGCAGTACTTC
NA	once	TRBV10-2	TRBJ1-1	CASSVAPNTEAFF	TGCGCCAGCAGTGTGGCCCCCAACACTGAAGCTTTCTTT
NA	NA	TRBV28	TRBJ1-5	CASSFLQNNQPQHF	TGTGCCAGCAGTTTCCTACAGAACAATCAGCCCCAGCATTTT
TRBD1	NA	TRBV18	TRBJ2-7	CASSLQGQVDF	TGTGCCAGCTCACTCCAGGGACAGGTGGACTTC
NA	NA	TRBV4-3	TRBJ1-3	CASSQGGAWAGNTIYF	TGCGCCAGCAGCCAAGGGGGGGCGTGGGCAGGAAACACCATATATTTT
TRBD2	NA	TRBV5-1	TRBJ2-3	CASSLGAGGRNTQYF	TGCGCCAGCAGCTTAGGCGCGGGAGGCAGGAATACGCAGTATTTT
TRBD2	few	TRBV2	TRBJ2-2	CASSEAGGPFGELFF	TGTGCCAGCAGTGAAGCGGGAGGGCCGTTCGGGGAGCTGTTTTTT
TRBD2	NA	TRBV6-5	TRBJ2-5	CASREQGLRETQYF	TGTGCCAGCAGAGAGCAGGGACTACGGGAGACCCAGTACTTC
TRBD2	NA	TRBV18	TRBJ2-1	CASSPYLLRGGDEQFF	TGTGCCAGCTCCCCTTACTTGCTGAGGGGAGGGGATGAGCAGTTCTTC
NA	NA	TRBV6-5	TRBJ1-1	CASSTNRGGTEAFF	TGTGCCAGCAGTACAAACAGAGGGGGCACTGAAGCTTTCTTT
NA	NA	TRBV10-2	TRBJ1-5	CASSESPGNQPQHF	TGCGCCAGCAGTGAGTCGCCGGGCAATCAGCCCCAGCATTTT
NA	few	TRBV5-1	TRBJ2-3	CASSSGTYTDTQYF	TGCGCCAGCAGCTCTGGGACTTATACAGATACGCAGTATTTT
NA	NA	TRBV4-3	TRBJ2-2	CATSRARLTGELFF	TGCGCCACCTCTAGGGCCCGTCTCACCGGGGAGCTGTTTTTT
NA	NA	TRBV20-1	TRBJ2-7	CSGGDRYEQYF	TGCAGTGGGGGGGATCGGTACGAGCAGTACTTC
NA	NA	TRBV28	TRBJ1-2	CASSLPGLGTDEYGYTF	TGTGCCAGCAGTTTACCAGGGTTGGGCACGGACGAATATGGCTACACCTTC
NA	NA	TRBV30	TRBJ2-7	CAWSGGPRGDYEQYF	TGTGCCTGGAGTGGCGGGCCGAGGGGGGATTACGAGCAGTACTTC
NA	NA	TRBV5-5	TRBJ1-5	CASSRVTQENQPQHF	TGTGCCAGCAGCCGAGTCACACAGGAAAACCAGCCCCAGCATTTT
NA	NA	TRBV7-9	TRBJ2-5	CASSSWQGGAETQYF	TGTGCCAGCAGCTCTTGGCAGGGTGGCGCTGAGACCCAGTACTTC